One sample yielded the 9 T cell receptor beta chains listed below, sequenced in a study of T cell repertoires in cytomegalovirus infection. For these TCRs, the target antigens are not known. TCRdb re-derived calls from the reads in MiXCR, one entry per CDR3 protein. Among a few hundred thousand distinct CDR3 sequences listed, under 45% were seen once. This specimen consisted of cultured PBMCs, obtained from culture after CMV antigen stimulation. These receptors were obtained from a human donor in good health (CMV status not recorded). Some clones in this sample may be carry-over from other donors' samples.

A few counts support this clonotype. This sequence joins TRBV7-2 and TRBJ2-3; TRBD2 is a possible D gene (5 bases). Trimming removed 5 bases at V and 6 bases at J, with 15 bases between. The CDR3 covers 14 residues. Germline values: CDR1 SGHTA, CDR2 FQGNSA. As DNA, the CDR3 is TGTGCCAGCAGCGCCACGAAAATAGCGGATACGCAGTATTTT. It codes for CASSATKIADTQYF. Full variable domain (missing parts from reference TRBV7-2 and TRBJ2-3): GAGVSQSPSNKVTEKGKDVELRCDPISGHTALYWYRQSLGQGLEFLIYFQGNSAPDKSGLPSDRFSAERTGGSVSTLTIQRTQQEDSAVYLCASSATKIADTQYFGPGTRLTVL.

V is TRBV11-2 and J is TRBJ2-3; D remains unclear. Trimming took 5 bases from V and 8 from J, leaving 14 bases between them. CDR3 length: 13 residues. Germline CDR1 and CDR2: SGHAT and FQNNGV. For the CDR3, the DNA is TGTGCCAGCAGCCAAGACTTCCGGACTACGCAGTATTTT. Protein: CASSQDFRTTQYF.

This clonotype was counted a single time. The chain links TRBV28 to TRBJ2-7; 9 bases align to TRBD2. Germline V CDR1 and CDR2: MDHEN, SYDVKM. CDR3 length equals 13 residues. Unmatched junction bases numbered 7, after V lost 6 bases and J lost 7 bases. CDR3 in amino acids: CASRSGTSFEQYF. CDR3 nucleotide sequence: TGTGCCAGCAGGTCCGGGACTAGCTTTGAGCAGTACTTC.

This clonotype has only a few counts. The chain links TRBV7-2 to TRBJ2-1; tentative D call: TRBD2 (6 bases). Germline V gives CDR1 SGHTA, CDR2 FQGNSA. V was shortened by 1 base and J by 10 bases, with 14 bases between the two germline ends. This CDR3 has 14 residues. The CDR3 sequence is CASSLGLDGLEQFF. The DNA for the CDR3 is TGTGCCAGCAGCTTAGGGCTTGATGGACTAGAGCAGTTCTTC.

The chain recombines TRBV19 with TRBJ1-1; D unclear. The V gene's germline CDR1 is LNHDA and CDR2 SQIVND (reference sequence). This CDR3 comprises 13 residues. Deletions cut 7 bases from V and 4 bases from J, with 13 bases between. This chain's CDR3 is CASTPPAGTEAFF. The CDR3 DNA follows: TGTGCCAGTACCCCCCCGGCAGGCACTGAAGCTTTCTTT. The variable domain in full, completed from reference TRBV19 and TRBJ1-1, reads DGGITQSPKYLFRKEGQNVTLSCEQNLNHDAMYWYRQDPGQGLRLIYYSQIVNDFQKGDIAEGYSVSREKKESFPLTVTSAQKNPTAFYLCASTPPAGTEAFFGQGTRLTVV.

This clonotype was recorded a few times. The chain employs TRBV7-8 and TRBJ1-4; perhaps TRBD1 as D (5 bases). The CDR3 runs 16 residues. Looked up from germline, CDR1 is SGHVS and CDR2 is FQNEAQ. V lost 5 bases, J lost 4 bases, and 17 bases lay in between. The CDR3 coding sequence is TGTGCCAGCAGCCCGTACCGGGACCGAGTTAATGAAAAACTGTTTTTT. Encoded protein: CASSPYRDRVNEKLFF.

This clonotype came up once. The V and J genes are TRBV6-1 and TRBJ1-1, with no clear D. V dropped 9 bases and J dropped 1 base, with 12 bases sitting between them. CDR3 length: 13 amino acids. The germline gives CDR1 MNHNS, CDR2 SASEGT. This CDR3 is CASSRKGNTEAFF. The CDR3 DNA is TGTGCCAGTTCTCGTAAGGGGAACACTGAAGCTTTCTTT.

This clonotype was picked up a small number of times. V usage is TRBV10-3 and J usage is TRBJ2-7; TRBD1 agrees at 10 bases. Per the germline V gene, CDR1 is ENHRY and CDR2 is SYGVKD. This CDR3 contains 16 residues. J was trimmed by 2 bases and V by 6 bases; bases with no gene match: 10. The CDR3 loop reads CAIRPGSGQGTYEQYF. For the CDR3, the DNA is TGTGCCATCAGGCCCGGGTCGGGACAGGGGACCTACGAGCAGTACTTC.

In its sample, this clonotype was seen many times. The rearrangement links TRBV7-2 to TRBJ2-5, with 8 bases matching TRBD2. Trimming at V came to 3 bases and at J to 5 bases, leaving 11 bases not matched to a gene. The CDR3 length is 16 residues. Germline V lookup: CDR1 SGHTA, CDR2 FQGNSA. The CDR3 coding sequence is TGTGCCAGCAGCTTTAGGGGAACGGGGGGGCAGGAGACCCAGTACTTC. Translating gives CASSFRGTGGQETQYF.